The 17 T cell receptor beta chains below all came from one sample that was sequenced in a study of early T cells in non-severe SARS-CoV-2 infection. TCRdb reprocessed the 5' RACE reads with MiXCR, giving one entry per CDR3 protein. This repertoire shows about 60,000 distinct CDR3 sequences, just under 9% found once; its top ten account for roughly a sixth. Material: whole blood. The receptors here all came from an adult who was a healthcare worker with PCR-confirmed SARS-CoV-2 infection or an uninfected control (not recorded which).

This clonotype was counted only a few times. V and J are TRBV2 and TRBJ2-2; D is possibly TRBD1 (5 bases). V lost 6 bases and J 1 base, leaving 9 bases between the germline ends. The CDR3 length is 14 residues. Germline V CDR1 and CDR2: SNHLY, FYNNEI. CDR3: CASRRGQNTGELFF. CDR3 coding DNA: TGTGCCAGCAGGAGAGGACAGAACACCGGGGAGCTGTTTTTT.

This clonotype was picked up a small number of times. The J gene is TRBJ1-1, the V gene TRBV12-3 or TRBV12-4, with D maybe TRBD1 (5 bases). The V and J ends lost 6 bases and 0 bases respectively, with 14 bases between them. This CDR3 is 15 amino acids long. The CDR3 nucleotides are TGTGCCAGCAGCCAATGGGGGGTTATGAACACTGAAGCTTTCTTT. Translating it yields CASSQWGVMNTEAFF.

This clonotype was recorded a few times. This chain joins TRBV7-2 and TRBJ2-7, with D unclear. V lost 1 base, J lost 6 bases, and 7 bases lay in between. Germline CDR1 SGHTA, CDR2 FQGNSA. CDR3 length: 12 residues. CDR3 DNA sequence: TGTGCCAGCAGCTTAGGATCCGTCGAGCAGTACTTC. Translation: CASSLGSVEQYF.

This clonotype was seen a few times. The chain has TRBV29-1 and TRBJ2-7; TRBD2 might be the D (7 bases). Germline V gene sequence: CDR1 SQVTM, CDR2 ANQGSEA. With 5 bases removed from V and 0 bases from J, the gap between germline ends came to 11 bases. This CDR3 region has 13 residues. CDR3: CSVRGATSYEQYF. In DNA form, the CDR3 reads TGCAGCGTTCGGGGGGCTACCTCCTACGAGCAGTACTTC.

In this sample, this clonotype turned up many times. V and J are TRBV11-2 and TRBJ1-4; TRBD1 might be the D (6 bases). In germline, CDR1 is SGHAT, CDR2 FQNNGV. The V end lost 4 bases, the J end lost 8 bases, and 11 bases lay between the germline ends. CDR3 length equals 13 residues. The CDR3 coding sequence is TGTGCCAGCAGCTCCTCCGACAGGGAAAAACTGTTTTTT. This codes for CASSSSDREKLFF.

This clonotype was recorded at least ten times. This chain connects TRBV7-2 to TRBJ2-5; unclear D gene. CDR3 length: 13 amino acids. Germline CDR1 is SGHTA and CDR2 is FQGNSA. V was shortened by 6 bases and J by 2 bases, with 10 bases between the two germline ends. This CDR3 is CASSSGPQETQYF. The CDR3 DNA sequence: TGTGCCAGCAGTTCCGGGCCTCAAGAGACCCAGTACTTC. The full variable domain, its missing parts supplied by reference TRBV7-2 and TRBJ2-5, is GAGVSQSPSNKVTEKGKDVELRCDPISGHTALYWYRQSLGQGLEFLIYFQGNSAPDKSGLPSDRFSAERTGGSVSTLTIQRTQQEDSAVYLCASSSGPQETQYFGPGTRLLVL.

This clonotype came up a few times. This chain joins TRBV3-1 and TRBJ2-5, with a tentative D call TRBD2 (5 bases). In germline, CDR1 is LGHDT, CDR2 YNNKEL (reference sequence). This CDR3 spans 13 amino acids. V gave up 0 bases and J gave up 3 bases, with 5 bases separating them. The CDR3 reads CASSQDGEETQYF. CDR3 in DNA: TGTGCCAGCAGCCAAGACGGGGAAGAGACCCAGTACTTC.

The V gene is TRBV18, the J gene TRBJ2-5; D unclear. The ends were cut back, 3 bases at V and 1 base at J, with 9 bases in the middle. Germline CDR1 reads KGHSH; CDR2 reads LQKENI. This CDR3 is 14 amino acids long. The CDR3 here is CASSPQPLQETQYF. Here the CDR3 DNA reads TGTGCCAGCTCACCCCAACCGCTCCAAGAGACCCAGTACTTC.

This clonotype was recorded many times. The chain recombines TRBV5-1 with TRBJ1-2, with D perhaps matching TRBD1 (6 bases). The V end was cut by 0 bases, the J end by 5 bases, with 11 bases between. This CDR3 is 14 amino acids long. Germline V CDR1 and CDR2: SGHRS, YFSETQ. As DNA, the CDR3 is TGCGCCAGCAGCTTGGGAGGACAGCAATATGGCTACACCTTC. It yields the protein CASSLGGQQYGYTF.

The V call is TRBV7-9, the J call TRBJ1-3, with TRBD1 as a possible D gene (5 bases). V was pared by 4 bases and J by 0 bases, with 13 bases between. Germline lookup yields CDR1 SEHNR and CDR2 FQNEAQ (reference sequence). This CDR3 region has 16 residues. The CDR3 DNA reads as TGTGCCAGCAGCTACGGGGCAGTGAACTCTGGAAACACCATATATTTT. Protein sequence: CASSYGAVNSGNTIYF.

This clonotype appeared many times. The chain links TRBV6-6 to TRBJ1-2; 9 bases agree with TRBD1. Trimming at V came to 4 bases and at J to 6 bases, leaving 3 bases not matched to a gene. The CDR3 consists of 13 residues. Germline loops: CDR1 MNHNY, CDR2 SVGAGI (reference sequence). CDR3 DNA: TGTGCCAGCAGTTCCGGGACAGGGAATGGCTACACCTTC. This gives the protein CASSSGTGNGYTF.

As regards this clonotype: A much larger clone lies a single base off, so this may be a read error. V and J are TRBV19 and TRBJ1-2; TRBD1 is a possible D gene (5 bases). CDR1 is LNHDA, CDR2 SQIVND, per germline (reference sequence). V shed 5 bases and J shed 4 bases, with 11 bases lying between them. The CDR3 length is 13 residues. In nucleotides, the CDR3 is TGTGCCAGTAGTCCACATGGGGGCTATGGCTACACCTTC. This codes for CASSPHGGYGYTF.

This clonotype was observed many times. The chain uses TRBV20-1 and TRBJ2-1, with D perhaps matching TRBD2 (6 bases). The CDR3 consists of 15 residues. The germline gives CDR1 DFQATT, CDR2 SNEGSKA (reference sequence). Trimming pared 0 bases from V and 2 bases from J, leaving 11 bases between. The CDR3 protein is CSARDAGNPYNEQFF. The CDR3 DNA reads TGCAGTGCTAGAGACGCGGGAAATCCCTACAATGAGCAGTTCTTC.

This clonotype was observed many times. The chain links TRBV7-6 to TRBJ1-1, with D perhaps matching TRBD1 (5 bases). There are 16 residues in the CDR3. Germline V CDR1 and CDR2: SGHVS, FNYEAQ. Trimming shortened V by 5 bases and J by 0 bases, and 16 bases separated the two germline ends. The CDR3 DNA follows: TGTGCCAGCAGCCCGTCGTGGGGGAATATGAACACTGAAGCTTTCTTT. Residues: CASSPSWGNMNTEAFF.

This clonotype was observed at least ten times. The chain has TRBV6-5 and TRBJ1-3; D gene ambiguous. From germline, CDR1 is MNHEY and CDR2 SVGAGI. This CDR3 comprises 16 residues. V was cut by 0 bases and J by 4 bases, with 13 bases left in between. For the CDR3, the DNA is TGTGCCAGCAGTTACTCTACGGGCAGTTCGGGAAACACCATATATTTT. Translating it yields CASSYSTGSSGNTIYF.

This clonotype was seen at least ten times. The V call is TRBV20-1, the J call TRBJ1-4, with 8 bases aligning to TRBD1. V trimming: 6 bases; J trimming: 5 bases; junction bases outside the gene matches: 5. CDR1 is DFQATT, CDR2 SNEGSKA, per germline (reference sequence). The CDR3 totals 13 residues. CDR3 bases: TGCAGTGCCTCGGACAGGGTAAATGAAAAACTGTTTTTT. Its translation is CSASDRVNEKLFF.

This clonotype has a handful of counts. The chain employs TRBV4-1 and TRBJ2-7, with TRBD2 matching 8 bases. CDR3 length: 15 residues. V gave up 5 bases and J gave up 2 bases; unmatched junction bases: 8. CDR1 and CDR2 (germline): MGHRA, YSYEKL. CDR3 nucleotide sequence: TGCGCCAGCAGCGGCAGGGCTAGCGGGCCCTACGAGCAGTACTTC. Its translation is CASSGRASGPYEQYF.